These T cell receptor beta chains were read from a single sample in a study of blood T cell repertoires in COVID-19. The protocol was immunoSEQ multiplex PCR, while the TCRdb copy is restricted to in-frame clones and leaves out a portion. The sample lists about 70,000 clones, about 89% occurring once. The sequenced sample consisted of peripheral blood. All receptors come from a man aged 50-59 years with active COVID-19. Both conserved end residues are part of each CDR3. Each record gives: CDR3 protein, CDR3 DNA, CDR3 length, J gene, D gene, V gene, clone size. A D gene is named only where the DNA matches it firmly. For some rows the clone size is stated as once, few or many, or as a class when expanded; others skip it.

CASSLPGQGRYTF | TGTGCCAGCAGTTTACCGGGACAGGGACGCTACACCTTC | 13 | TRBJ1-2 | TRBD1 | TRBV28 | .
CASSPRTDSGTDTQYF | TGTGCCAGCAGCCCCCGGACAGACAGTGGGACAGATACGCAGTATTTT | 16 | TRBJ2-3 | . | TRBV9 | .
CASSIRTGINTEAFF | TGTGCCAGTAGTATTCGTACAGGGATAAACACTGAAGCTTTCTTT | 15 | TRBJ1-1 | . | TRBV19 | .
CASSGSMSGDGNEQFF | TGCGCCAGCAGCGGATCCATGTCGGGGGATGGGAATGAGCAGTTCTTC | 16 | TRBJ2-1 | . | TRBV4-3 | .
CASSQPGGRSGELFF | TGCGCCAGCAGCCAACCTGGGGGGAGGTCCGGGGAGCTGTTTTTT | 15 | TRBJ2-2 | . | TRBV4-1 | .
CATSRQGTGPYEQYF | TGTGCCACCAGCAGGCAAGGAACAGGGCCCTACGAGCAGTACTTC | 15 | TRBJ2-7 | . | TRBV15 | .
CASSQRGPYGYTF | TGCGCCAGCAGCCAAAGGGGCCCTTATGGCTACACCTTC | 13 | TRBJ1-2 | . | TRBV4-3 | .
CATSDSQTGPGTEAFF | TGTGCCACCAGTGACTCTCAGACAGGACCGGGCACTGAAGCTTTCTTT | 16 | TRBJ1-1 | . | TRBV24-1 | .
CASSYSGPSYNEQFF | TGTGCCAGCAGCTATAGCGGGCCCTCCTACAATGAGCAGTTCTTC | 15 | TRBJ2-1 | TRBD2 | TRBV11-3 | few
CASSQQGNTEAFF | TGTGCCAGCAGCCAACAGGGGAACACTGAAGCTTTCTTT | 13 | TRBJ1-1 | . | TRBV11-2 | medium-sized
CASSGNREYNEQFF | TGTGCCAGCAGTGGAAACAGGGAGTACAATGAGCAGTTCTTC | 14 | TRBJ2-1 | . | TRBV2 | .
CASLGFAEAFF | TGTGCCAGCCTCGGGTTCGCTGAAGCTTTCTTT | 11 | TRBJ1-1 | . | TRBV12-3/TRBV12-4 | .
CASSITGAFSYEQYF | TGTGCCAGCAGTATAACAGGGGCTTTCTCCTACGAGCAGTACTTC | 15 | TRBJ2-7 | TRBD1 | TRBV28 | .
CASRQTSGNDEQYF | TGTGCCAGTAGACAGACTAGCGGGAATGACGAGCAGTACTTC | 14 | TRBJ2-7 | TRBD2 | TRBV19 | .
CASSSSRQGGRKAFF | TGTGCCAGCAGCTCGTCAAGACAGGGTGGTCGGAAAGCTTTCTTT | 15 | TRBJ1-1 | TRBD1 | TRBV14 | .
CASSPHLSGANVLTF | TGTGCCAGCAGCCCTCACTTATCTGGGGCCAACGTCCTGACTTTC | 15 | TRBJ2-6 | . | TRBV9 | .
CASSTTQRQGANEAFF | TGTGCCAGTAGCACTACCCAGAGACAGGGGGCGAATGAAGCTTTCTTT | 16 | TRBJ1-1 | TRBD1 | TRBV19 | .
CASSSGLALWEEQFF | TGCGCCAGCAGCTCCGGACTGGCCCTCTGGGAAGAGCAGTTCTTC | 15 | TRBJ2-1 | . | TRBV5-1 | .
CASSHRSGLYYNEQFF | TGTGCCAGCAGCCACAGGTCAGGGTTATACTACAATGAGCAGTTCTTC | 16 | TRBJ2-1 | . | TRBV27 | .
CASSQEASVGETQYF | TGCGCCAGCAGCCAAGAGGCTAGCGTGGGAGAGACCCAGTACTTC | 15 | TRBJ2-5 | . | TRBV4-3 | .
CASRPTGTVYEQYF | TGTGCCAGCAGACCTACAGGGACAGTCTACGAGCAGTACTTC | 14 | TRBJ2-7 | TRBD1 | TRBV28 | .
CASSLATSGSGGDTQYF | TGTGCCAGCAGCTTAGCGACTAGCGGGAGTGGTGGAGATACGCAGTATTTT | 17 | TRBJ2-3 | TRBD2 | TRBV7-9 | .
CASRTRINEQFF | TGTGCCAGCAGAACTAGGATCAATGAGCAGTTCTTC | 12 | TRBJ2-1 | . | TRBV6-5 | once
CASSFGPYREQYF | TGTGCCAGCAGTTTTGGCCCTTACCGCGAGCAGTACTTC | 13 | TRBJ2-7 | . | TRBV7-8 | .